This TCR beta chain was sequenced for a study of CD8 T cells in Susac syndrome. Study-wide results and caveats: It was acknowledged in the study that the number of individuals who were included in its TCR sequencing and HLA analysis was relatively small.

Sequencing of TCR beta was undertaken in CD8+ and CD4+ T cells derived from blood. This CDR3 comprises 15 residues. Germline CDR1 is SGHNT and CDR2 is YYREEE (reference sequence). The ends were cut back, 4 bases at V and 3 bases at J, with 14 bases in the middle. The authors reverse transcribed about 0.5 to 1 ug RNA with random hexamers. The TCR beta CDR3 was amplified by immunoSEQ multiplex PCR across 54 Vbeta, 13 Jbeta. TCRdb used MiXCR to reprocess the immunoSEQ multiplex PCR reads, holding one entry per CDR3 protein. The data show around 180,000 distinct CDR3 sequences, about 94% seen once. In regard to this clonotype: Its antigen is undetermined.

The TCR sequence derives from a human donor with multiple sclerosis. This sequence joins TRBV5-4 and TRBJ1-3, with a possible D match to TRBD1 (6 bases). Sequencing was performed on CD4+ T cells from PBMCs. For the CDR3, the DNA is TGTGCCAGCAGCCGAGGGGGAGGCGGTGGAAACACCATATATTTT. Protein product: CASSRGGGGGNTIYF.